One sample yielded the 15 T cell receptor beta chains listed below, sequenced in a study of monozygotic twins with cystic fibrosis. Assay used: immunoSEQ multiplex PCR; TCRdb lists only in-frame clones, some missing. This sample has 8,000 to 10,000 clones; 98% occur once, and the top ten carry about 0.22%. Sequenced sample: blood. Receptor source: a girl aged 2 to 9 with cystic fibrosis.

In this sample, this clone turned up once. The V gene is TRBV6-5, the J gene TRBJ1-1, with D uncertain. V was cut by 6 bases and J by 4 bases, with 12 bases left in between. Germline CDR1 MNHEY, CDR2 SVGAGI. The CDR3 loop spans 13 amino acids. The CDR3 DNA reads TGTGCCAGCAGCCAAAGTTGGGGCACTGAAGCTTTCTTT. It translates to CASSQSWGTEAFF.

Here the CDR3 reads CASNLLAGTRDTQYF. The CDR3 DNA reads as TGTGCCAGCAACCTACTAGCGGGAACTCGGGATACGCAGTATTTT. This rearrangement joins TRBV27 to TRBJ2-3, with TRBD2 identical over 10 bases. The germline V gene has CDR1 MNHEY and CDR2 SMNVEV (reference sequence). The CDR3 is 15 residues long. V was pared by 7 bases and J by 6 bases, with 10 bases of the junction left unmatched.

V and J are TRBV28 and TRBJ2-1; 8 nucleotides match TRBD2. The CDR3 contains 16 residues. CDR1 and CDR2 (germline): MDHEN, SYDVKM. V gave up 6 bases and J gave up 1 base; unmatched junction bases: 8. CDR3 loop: CASRHLGTRSYNEQFF. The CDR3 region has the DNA TGTGCCAGCAGGCATCTAGGGACTAGATCCTACAATGAGCAGTTCTTC.

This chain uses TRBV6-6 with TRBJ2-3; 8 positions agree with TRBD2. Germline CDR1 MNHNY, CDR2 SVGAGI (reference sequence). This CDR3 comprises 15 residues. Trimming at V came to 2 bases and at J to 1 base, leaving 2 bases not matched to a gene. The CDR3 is CASSYVLAGTDTQYF. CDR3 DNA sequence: TGTGCCAGCAGTTACGTACTAGCGGGCACAGATACGCAGTATTTT.

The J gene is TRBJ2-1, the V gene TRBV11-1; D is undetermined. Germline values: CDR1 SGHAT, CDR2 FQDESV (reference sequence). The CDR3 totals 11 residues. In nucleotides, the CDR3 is TGTGCGATTCTGGGCAAAGATGAGCAGTTCTTC. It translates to CAILGKDEQFF.

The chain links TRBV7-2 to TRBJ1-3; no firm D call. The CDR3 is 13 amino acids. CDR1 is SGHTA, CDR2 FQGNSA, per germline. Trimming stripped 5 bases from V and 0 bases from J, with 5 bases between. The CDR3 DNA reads TGTGCCAGCAGCAGCAGCTCTGGAAACACCATATATTTT. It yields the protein CASSSSSGNTIYF.

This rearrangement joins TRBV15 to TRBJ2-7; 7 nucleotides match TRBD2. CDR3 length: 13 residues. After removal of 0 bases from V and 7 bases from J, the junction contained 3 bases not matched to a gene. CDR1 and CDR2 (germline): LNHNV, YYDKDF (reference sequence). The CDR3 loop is CATSRDQGGEQYF. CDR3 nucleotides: TGTGCCACCAGCAGAGATCAGGGAGGGGAGCAGTACTTC.

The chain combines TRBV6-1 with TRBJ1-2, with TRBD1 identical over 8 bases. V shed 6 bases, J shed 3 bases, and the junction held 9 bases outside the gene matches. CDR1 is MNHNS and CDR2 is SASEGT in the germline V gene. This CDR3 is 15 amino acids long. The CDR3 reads CASRQPGGAYYGYTF. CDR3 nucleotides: TGTGCCAGCAGACAACCAGGGGGCGCGTACTATGGCTACACCTTC.

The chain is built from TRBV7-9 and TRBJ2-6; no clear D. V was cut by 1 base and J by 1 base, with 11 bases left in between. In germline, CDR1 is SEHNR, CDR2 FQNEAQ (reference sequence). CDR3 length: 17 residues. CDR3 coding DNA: TGTGCCAGCAGCTTAGGGCGGACCGGATCTGGGGCCAACGTCCTGACTTTC. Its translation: CASSLGRTGSGANVLTF.

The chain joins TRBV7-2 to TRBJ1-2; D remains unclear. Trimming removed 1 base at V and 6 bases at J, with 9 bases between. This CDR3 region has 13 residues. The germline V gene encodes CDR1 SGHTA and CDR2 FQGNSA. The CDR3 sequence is CASSLEGPDGYTF. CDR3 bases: TGTGCCAGCAGCTTAGAGGGTCCGGATGGCTACACCTTC.

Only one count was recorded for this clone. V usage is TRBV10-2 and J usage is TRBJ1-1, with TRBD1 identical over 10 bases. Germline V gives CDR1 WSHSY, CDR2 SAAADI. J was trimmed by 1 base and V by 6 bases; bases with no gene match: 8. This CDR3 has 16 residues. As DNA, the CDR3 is TGCGCCAGCAGGAACCGGGACAGGGGAGGGAACACTGAAGCTTTCTTT. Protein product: CASRNRDRGGNTEAFF.

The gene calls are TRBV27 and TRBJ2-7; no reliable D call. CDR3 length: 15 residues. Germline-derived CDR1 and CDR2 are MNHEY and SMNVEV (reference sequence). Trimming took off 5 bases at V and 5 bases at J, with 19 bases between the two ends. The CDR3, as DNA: TGTGCCAGCAGTCCCCTCTCTCGAAGTGGCCACGAGCAGTACTTC. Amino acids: CASSPLSRSGHEQYF.

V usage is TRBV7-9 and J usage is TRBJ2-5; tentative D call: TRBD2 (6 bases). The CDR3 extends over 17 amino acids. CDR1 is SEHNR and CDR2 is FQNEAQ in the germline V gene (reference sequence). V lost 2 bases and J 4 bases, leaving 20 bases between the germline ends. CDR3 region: CASSLFGAGIRSETQYF. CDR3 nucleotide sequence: TGTGCCAGCAGCTTATTTGGAGCGGGTATCCGGTCAGAGACCCAGTACTTC.

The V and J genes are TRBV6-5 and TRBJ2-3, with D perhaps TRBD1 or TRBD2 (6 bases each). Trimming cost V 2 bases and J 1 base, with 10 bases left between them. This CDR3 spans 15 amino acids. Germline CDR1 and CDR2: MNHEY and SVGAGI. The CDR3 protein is CASSYMGGRTDTQYF. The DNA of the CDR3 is TGTGCCAGCAGTTACATGGGGGGCCGCACAGATACGCAGTATTTT.

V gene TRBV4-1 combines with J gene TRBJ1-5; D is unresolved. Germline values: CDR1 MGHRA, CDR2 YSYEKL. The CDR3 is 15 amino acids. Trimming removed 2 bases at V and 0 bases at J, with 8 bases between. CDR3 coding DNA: TGCGCCAGCAGCCAATCGTCAGATAGCAATCAGCCCCAGCATTTT. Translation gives CASSQSSDSNQPQHF.